These T cell receptor beta chains were read from a single sample in a study of blood T cells in healthy people across ages. Via MiXCR, TCRdb re-called the 5' RACE reads, giving one row per CDR3 protein. The table shows hundreds of thousands of distinct CDR3 sequences, with more than 40% occurring only once. Sequenced sample: blood. The receptors were gathered from a man aged 60 to 75 in good health. Both conserved end residues are trimmed from each CDR3. The order of the fields is V gene, D gene, clone size, CDR3 protein. D genes are given only for firm matches. Clone size is shown for a subset of rows, as once, few, many or a class of expanded clone.

v_call: TRBV6-1; d_call: NA; clone_size: NA; cdr3_aa: ASSEAPRKYGYT
v_call: TRBV6-2/TRBV6-3; d_call: TRBD2; clone_size: few; cdr3_aa: ASSYSTAGGNYNEQF
v_call: TRBV7-9; d_call: NA; clone_size: NA; cdr3_aa: ASSLDLDSVAF
v_call: TRBV7-2; d_call: NA; clone_size: NA; cdr3_aa: ASRGSHNEQY
v_call: TRBV11-3; d_call: TRBD1; clone_size: few; cdr3_aa: ASSSRQGRAYEQY
v_call: TRBV9; d_call: TRBD1; clone_size: NA; cdr3_aa: ASSATGQGLVGEQF
v_call: TRBV6-2/TRBV6-3; d_call: NA; clone_size: NA; cdr3_aa: ASSYITLGNGNEQF
v_call: TRBV5-5; d_call: TRBD2; clone_size: few; cdr3_aa: ASSFRTSGKETQY
v_call: TRBV6-6; d_call: TRBD1; clone_size: few; cdr3_aa: ASRAAGTVEQY
v_call: TRBV7-2; d_call: NA; clone_size: few; cdr3_aa: ASSGVFGTQY
v_call: TRBV6-2/TRBV6-3; d_call: NA; clone_size: NA; cdr3_aa: ACVRASYEQY
v_call: TRBV20-1; d_call: TRBD1; clone_size: NA; cdr3_aa: SARRQGRTDTQY
v_call: TRBV14; d_call: NA; clone_size: few; cdr3_aa: ASSRMDSYEQY
v_call: TRBV5-1; d_call: NA; clone_size: NA; cdr3_aa: ASSLDWMTTLTSYEQY
v_call: TRBV12-3/TRBV12-4; d_call: TRBD1; clone_size: NA; cdr3_aa: ASTFDSGGTGELF
v_call: TRBV9; d_call: NA; clone_size: NA; cdr3_aa: ASSREGVHEQY
v_call: TRBV12-3/TRBV12-4; d_call: NA; clone_size: many; cdr3_aa: ASSANRQPSYEQY
v_call: TRBV20-1; d_call: TRBD1; clone_size: few; cdr3_aa: SATGQHYGYT
v_call: TRBV7-2; d_call: NA; clone_size: few; cdr3_aa: ASSLGGFNEQY
v_call: TRBV20-1; d_call: TRBD1; clone_size: few; cdr3_aa: SASRQGGHEQY
v_call: TRBV6-1; d_call: TRBD1; clone_size: few; cdr3_aa: ATIWEQGAYEQY
v_call: TRBV6-2/TRBV6-3; d_call: NA; clone_size: few; cdr3_aa: ASRDYTEAF
v_call: TRBV2; d_call: TRBD1; clone_size: NA; cdr3_aa: ASIMDRGGVKNIQY
v_call: TRBV2; d_call: NA; clone_size: NA; cdr3_aa: ACSPGPRKGSSYEQY
v_call: TRBV4-3; d_call: NA; clone_size: few; cdr3_aa: ASSQAWGLELF
v_call: TRBV5-1; d_call: NA; clone_size: NA; cdr3_aa: ASSFRDGNTWELF
v_call: TRBV20-1; d_call: NA; clone_size: NA; cdr3_aa: ALLRGAGTDTQY
v_call: TRBV20-1; d_call: TRBD1; clone_size: NA; cdr3_aa: SARGVGTGDPYEQY
v_call: TRBV28; d_call: TRBD1; clone_size: NA; cdr3_aa: ASSRDRVGADIQY
v_call: TRBV6-2/TRBV6-3; d_call: TRBD1; clone_size: NA; cdr3_aa: ASSYSRDRGPRPQH
v_call: TRBV27; d_call: TRBD2; clone_size: NA; cdr3_aa: ASSSQRGWPYEQY
v_call: TRBV28; d_call: TRBD1; clone_size: NA; cdr3_aa: ASTTDRGWSPLH
v_call: TRBV29-1; d_call: NA; clone_size: few; cdr3_aa: SVQENYGYT
v_call: TRBV19; d_call: NA; clone_size: once; cdr3_aa: ASSALFDNEQY
v_call: TRBV3-1; d_call: NA; clone_size: few; cdr3_aa: ASRETGFDEQY
v_call: TRBV5-1; d_call: NA; clone_size: few; cdr3_aa: ASGGEEGTSYNEQF
v_call: TRBV5-1; d_call: TRBD2; clone_size: NA; cdr3_aa: ASSSGLAGGGGGTDTQY
v_call: TRBV28; d_call: TRBD1; clone_size: NA; cdr3_aa: ASSQPDRDYEQF
v_call: TRBV10-3; d_call: TRBD2; clone_size: NA; cdr3_aa: AISLSGGFQETQY